These 26 T cell receptor beta chains came from one sample sequenced in a study of T cell repertoires in cytomegalovirus infection. TCRdb reprocessed the reads with MiXCR, giving one entry per CDR3 protein. The sample records approximately 97,000 distinct CDR3 sequences, approximately 15% being singletons. Sequencing used PBMCs. These receptors originate from a human donor in good health (CMV status not recorded). Some clones in this sample may be carry-over from other donors' samples.

The CDR3 reads CASSHGTGGSGYTF. The CDR3 DNA reads as TGTGCCAGCAGCCATGGTACAGGGGGCAGTGGCTACACCTTC. The genes are TRBV3-1 and TRBJ1-2; 9 bases are a match to TRBD1. Germline V gene data show CDR1 as LGHDT and CDR2 as YNNKEL (reference sequence). Trimming took 3 bases from V and 7 from J; bases not matched to a gene: 6. The CDR3 runs to 14 residues.

On this clonotype: No conserved phenylalanine or tryptophan ends this CDR3, so it is likely a read error. The chain links TRBV28 to TRBJ2-3; D call uncertain. The CDR3 totals 11 residues. V lost 7 bases and J lost 4, with 6 bases in between. Germline V lookup: CDR1 MDHEN, CDR2 SYDVKM. The CDR3 sequence: CASIVSDTQYL. CDR3 DNA sequence: TGTGCCAGCATTGTTTCAGATACGCAGTATCTT.

The genes are TRBV6-6 and TRBJ1-1, with D possibly being TRBD1 (6 bases). The CDR3 loop spans 13 amino acids. Trimming stripped 6 bases from V and 7 bases from J, with 15 bases between. CDR1 and CDR2 (germline): MNHNY, SVGAGI (reference sequence). The CDR3: CASSLVGGREAFF. In DNA form, the CDR3 reads TGTGCCAGCAGCCTCGTCGGGGGGCGTGAAGCTTTCTTT.

The chain links TRBV20-1 to TRBJ1-5; D gene uncertain. Germline CDR1 DFQATT, CDR2 SNEGSKA (reference sequence). The CDR3 covers 12 residues. Between the trimmed V and J ends, which lost 4 bases and 4 bases, there was a span of 8 bases. Here the CDR3 DNA reads TGCAGTGCTAAGGACGGGAATCAGCCCCAGCATTTT. Its translation is CSAKDGNQPQHF.

This clonotype has just a few counts. The gene calls are TRBV20-1 and TRBJ2-7; 8 bases map to TRBD1. The V segment lost 1 base and the J segment 4 bases; nucleotides outside the gene matches: 6. The CDR3 covers 14 residues. CDR1 DFQATT and CDR2 SNEGSKA come from the germline V gene (reference sequence). For the CDR3, the DNA is TGCAGTGCTAGAGCAAACAGGGGGGAGTACGAGCAGTACTTC. Translated: CSARANRGEYEQYF.

The chain carries TRBV18 and TRBJ1-1; D possibly corresponds to TRBD1 (6 bases). Trimming cost V 6 bases and J 1 base, with 15 bases left between them. CDR3 length: 15 amino acids. Germline V lookup: CDR1 KGHSH, CDR2 LQKENI. The CDR3 DNA is TGTGCCAGCTCGCTCCCGGGACATACGAACACTGAAGCTTTCTTT. It specifies CASSLPGHTNTEAFF. The variable domain in full, completed from reference TRBV18 and TRBJ1-1, reads NAGVMQNPRHLVRRRGQEARLRCSPMKGHSHVYWYRQLPEEGLKFMVYLQKENIIDESGMPKERFSAEFPKEGPSILRIQQVVRGDSAAYFCASSLPGHTNTEAFFGQGTRLTVV.

This clonotype was detected many times. V and J are TRBV7-2 and TRBJ2-5; possibly TRBD1 or TRBD2 for D (5 bases each). CDR3 length: 16 residues. Germline CDR1 and CDR2: SGHTA and FQGNSA. V lost 6 bases to trimming and J lost 7 bases, with 24 bases between them. CDR3 sequence reads: CASRLPSEGMLGTQYF. Here the CDR3 DNA reads TGTGCCAGCAGACTCCCCAGCGAGGGGATGTTGGGGACCCAGTACTTC.

This chain links TRBV28 with TRBJ2-5; D is ambiguous. Trimming removed 5 bases from V and 5 bases from J, with 18 bases in between. CDR3 length: 15 amino acids. CDR1 is MDHEN and CDR2 is SYDVKM in the germline V gene. The CDR3 coding sequence is TGTGCCAGCAGTGAACCATATGGCGAGCTGGAGACCCAGTACTTC. It specifies CASSEPYGELETQYF. Full variable domain (missing parts from reference TRBV28 and TRBJ2-5): DVKVTQSSRYLVKRTGEKVFLECVQDMDHENMFWYRQDPGLGLRLIYFSYDVKMKEKGDIPEGYSVSREKKERFSLILESASTNQTSMYLCASSEPYGELETQYFGPGTRLLVL.

This clonotype was counted between two and nine times. The chain joins TRBV7-2 to TRBJ1-5, with D possibly being TRBD1 (5 bases). CDR3 length: 15 residues. Germline assignment: CDR1 SGHTA and CDR2 FQGNSA. Trimming cost V 0 bases and J 4 bases, with 10 bases left between them. The chain's CDR3 is CASSLATGPNQPQHF. The CDR3 nucleotides read TGTGCCAGCAGCTTAGCCACGGGGCCGAATCAGCCCCAGCATTTT.

This clonotype was found many times. The CDR3 bases are TGTGCCAGCAGCTTAGCGGCACGGGGGAATAGCAATCAGCCCCAGCATTTT. Translation gives CASSLAARGNSNQPQHF. The chain links TRBV7-8 to TRBJ1-5; possible D gene TRBD1, 5 bases. The CDR3 is 17 amino acids. Germline V gene data show CDR1 as SGHVS and CDR2 as FQNEAQ. With 0 bases removed from V and 0 bases from J, the gap between germline ends came to 12 bases.

This clonotype turned up a few times. The chain joins TRBV19 to TRBJ1-6; no firm D call. Germline assignment: CDR1 LNHDA and CDR2 SQIVND (reference sequence). The CDR3 sequence is 15 residues long. V lost 6 bases and J lost 6, with 15 bases in between. The CDR3 DNA sequence: TGTGCCAGTAGAAATCTACAGCAACTTAATTCACCCCTCCACTTT. Translating it yields CASRNLQQLNSPLHF.

This clonotype came up many times. This chain links TRBV6-1 with TRBJ2-2; tentative D call: TRBD2 (6 bases). CDR3 length: 16 amino acids. V gave up 3 bases and J gave up 2 bases, with 13 bases separating them. The germline V gene encodes CDR1 MNHNS and CDR2 SASEGT. This CDR3 reads CASSDTGTPNTGELFF. CDR3 in DNA: TGTGCCAGCAGTGACACCGGGACTCCTAACACCGGGGAGCTGTTTTTT.

The chain has TRBV7-2 and TRBJ1-1, with D perhaps TRBD1 (6 bases). Germline CDR1 reads SGHTA; CDR2 reads FQGNSA. The CDR3 extends over 13 amino acids. V lost 5 bases and J lost 11, with 18 bases in between. CDR3 amino acids: CASSVRQQGFAFF. The CDR3 DNA follows: TGTGCCAGCAGCGTCCGGCAACAGGGATTTGCTTTCTTT.

The chain couples TRBV20-1 to TRBJ2-5, with 10 bases that match TRBD2. Germline assignment: CDR1 DFQATT and CDR2 SNEGSKA (reference sequence). The CDR3 is 14 amino acids. V gave up 1 base and J gave up 5 bases; unmatched junction bases: 4. The DNA of the CDR3 is TGCAGTGCTAGAGTAGCGGGGGGAGGGGAGACCCAGTACTTC. It is translated as CSARVAGGGETQYF.

The genes are TRBV6-5 and TRBJ1-1, with a weak D call TRBD1 (5 bases). The V end lost 6 bases, the J end lost 4 bases, and 15 bases lay between the germline ends. Germline CDR1 MNHEY, CDR2 SVGAGI. The CDR3 consists of 14 residues. CDR3 sequence (DNA): TGTGCCAGCAGGGGGGGGGGGGGACGCACTGAAGCTTTCTTT. Translated, it gives CASRGGGGRTEAFF.

V usage is TRBV18 and J usage is TRBJ1-2, with D unclear. Trimming took off 3 bases at V and 1 base at J, with 6 bases between the two ends. The CDR3 loop spans 13 amino acids. Germline CDR1 is KGHSH and CDR2 is LQKENI. The CDR3 DNA follows: TGTGCCAGCTCACCGCAGGATAACTATGGCTACACCTTC. Protein product: CASSPQDNYGYTF.

In its sample, this clonotype was seen many times. The chain recombines TRBV7-2 with TRBJ2-1; 10 bases align to TRBD1. Unmatched junction bases numbered 10, after V lost 5 bases and J lost 6 bases. Germline CDR1 reads SGHTA; CDR2 reads FQGNSA. The CDR3 covers 16 residues. The CDR3 sequence is CASSLMGQGIGNEQFF. Here the CDR3 DNA reads TGTGCCAGCAGCCTAATGGGACAGGGGATCGGCAATGAGCAGTTCTTC.

There are a few counts of this clonotype. The chain employs TRBV29-1 and TRBJ2-7; TRBD2 matches at 8 bases. V was clipped by 6 bases and J by 0 bases; unmatched bases: 7. This CDR3 is built from 14 residues. Germline V gene sequence: CDR1 SQVTM, CDR2 ANQGSEA. The CDR3 nucleotides are TGCAGCGTCCGGGGGGGAGATGGCTCCTACGAGCAGTACTTC. Amino acids: CSVRGGDGSYEQYF.

The sample holds many counts of this clonotype. The V gene is TRBV7-2, the J gene TRBJ2-1, with 7 positions matching TRBD1. V lost 1 base, J lost 2 bases, and 8 bases stayed unmatched. Germline V gives CDR1 SGHTA, CDR2 FQGNSA. The CDR3 has 17 amino acids. This CDR3 is CASSLVSSRGTYNEQFF. DNA for the CDR3: TGTGCCAGCAGCTTAGTAAGTTCCAGGGGGACCTACAATGAGCAGTTCTTC.

This clonotype appeared once. V and J are TRBV4-1 and TRBJ2-7; TRBD1 matches 11 bases. The CDR3 totals 14 residues. J was trimmed by 3 bases and V by 3 bases; bases with no gene match: 1. Germline CDR1 and CDR2: MGHRA and YSYEKL. The CDR3 sequence: CASSQGQGDYEQYF. DNA for the CDR3: TGCGCCAGCAGCCAGGGACAGGGGGACTACGAGCAGTACTTC.

This clonotype came up many times. V is TRBV7-2 and J is TRBJ2-4; TRBD1 matches at 8 bases. V shed 5 bases and J 0 bases; nucleotides not matched to a gene: 6. Germline assignment: CDR1 SGHTA and CDR2 FQGNSA. This CDR3 region has 16 residues. The CDR3, as DNA: TGTGCCAGCAGCCAAGAGACAGGGGTAGCCAAAAACATTCAGTACTTC. The encoded protein is CASSQETGVAKNIQYF.

This clonotype was found many times. The chain recombines TRBV11-2 with TRBJ2-3; 10 bases agree with TRBD1. This CDR3 has 15 residues. Germline V gene sequence: CDR1 SGHAT, CDR2 FQNNGV. Germline trimming cut 3 bases from V and 3 bases from J; bases unmatched to any gene: 3. Here the CDR3 reads CASSFGTGATDTQYF. The CDR3 DNA follows: TGTGCCAGCAGCTTTGGGACAGGGGCTACAGATACGCAGTATTTT.

The chain carries TRBV14 and TRBJ2-1; 7 bases align to TRBD1. Germline assignment: CDR1 SGHDN and CDR2 FVKESK. The CDR3 has 16 residues. The trim removed 0 bases at V and 3 bases at J, leaving 5 bases unmatched. This CDR3 reads CASSQETGKNYNEQFF. Written as DNA, the CDR3 is TGTGCCAGCAGCCAAGAGACAGGGAAGAACTACAATGAGCAGTTCTTC. The complete variable domain, with remaining parts taken from reference TRBV14 and TRBJ2-1, reads EAGVTQFPSHSVIEKGQTVTLRCDPISGHDNLYWYRRVMGKEIKFLLHFVKESKQDESGMPNNRFLAERTGGTYSTLKVQPAELEDSGVYFCASSQETGKNYNEQFFGPGTRLTVL.

The rearrangement links TRBV12-3 or TRBV12-4 to TRBJ2-3; 14 nucleotides align to TRBD2. There are 16 residues in the CDR3. With V trimmed by 7 bases and J by 4 bases, 7 bases remained unmatched. The CDR3 DNA reads as TGTGCCAGCAACTCGCCGGGACTAGCGGGGGCAGATACGCAGTATTTT. This codes for CASNSPGLAGADTQYF.

There are a few counts of this clonotype. The J gene is TRBJ1-5, the V gene TRBV12-3 or TRBV12-4, with D tentatively TRBD1 (6 bases). The CDR3 consists of 14 residues. V lost 2 bases and J 5 bases, leaving 10 bases between the germline ends. The CDR3 sequence: CASSLTDSDQPQHF. CDR3 DNA sequence: TGTGCCAGCAGTTTAACGGACAGCGATCAGCCCCAGCATTTT.

Ten or more counts support this clonotype. The J gene is TRBJ1-2, the V gene TRBV7-2; D is perhaps TRBD1 (5 bases). CDR1 and CDR2 from the germline V gene are SGHTA and FQGNSA. The CDR3 runs to 14 residues. V lost 0 bases and J 8 bases, leaving 13 bases between the germline ends. The CDR3 is CASSLALGDRGYTF. DNA for the CDR3: TGTGCCAGCAGCTTAGCCCTAGGGGATAGGGGCTACACCTTC.